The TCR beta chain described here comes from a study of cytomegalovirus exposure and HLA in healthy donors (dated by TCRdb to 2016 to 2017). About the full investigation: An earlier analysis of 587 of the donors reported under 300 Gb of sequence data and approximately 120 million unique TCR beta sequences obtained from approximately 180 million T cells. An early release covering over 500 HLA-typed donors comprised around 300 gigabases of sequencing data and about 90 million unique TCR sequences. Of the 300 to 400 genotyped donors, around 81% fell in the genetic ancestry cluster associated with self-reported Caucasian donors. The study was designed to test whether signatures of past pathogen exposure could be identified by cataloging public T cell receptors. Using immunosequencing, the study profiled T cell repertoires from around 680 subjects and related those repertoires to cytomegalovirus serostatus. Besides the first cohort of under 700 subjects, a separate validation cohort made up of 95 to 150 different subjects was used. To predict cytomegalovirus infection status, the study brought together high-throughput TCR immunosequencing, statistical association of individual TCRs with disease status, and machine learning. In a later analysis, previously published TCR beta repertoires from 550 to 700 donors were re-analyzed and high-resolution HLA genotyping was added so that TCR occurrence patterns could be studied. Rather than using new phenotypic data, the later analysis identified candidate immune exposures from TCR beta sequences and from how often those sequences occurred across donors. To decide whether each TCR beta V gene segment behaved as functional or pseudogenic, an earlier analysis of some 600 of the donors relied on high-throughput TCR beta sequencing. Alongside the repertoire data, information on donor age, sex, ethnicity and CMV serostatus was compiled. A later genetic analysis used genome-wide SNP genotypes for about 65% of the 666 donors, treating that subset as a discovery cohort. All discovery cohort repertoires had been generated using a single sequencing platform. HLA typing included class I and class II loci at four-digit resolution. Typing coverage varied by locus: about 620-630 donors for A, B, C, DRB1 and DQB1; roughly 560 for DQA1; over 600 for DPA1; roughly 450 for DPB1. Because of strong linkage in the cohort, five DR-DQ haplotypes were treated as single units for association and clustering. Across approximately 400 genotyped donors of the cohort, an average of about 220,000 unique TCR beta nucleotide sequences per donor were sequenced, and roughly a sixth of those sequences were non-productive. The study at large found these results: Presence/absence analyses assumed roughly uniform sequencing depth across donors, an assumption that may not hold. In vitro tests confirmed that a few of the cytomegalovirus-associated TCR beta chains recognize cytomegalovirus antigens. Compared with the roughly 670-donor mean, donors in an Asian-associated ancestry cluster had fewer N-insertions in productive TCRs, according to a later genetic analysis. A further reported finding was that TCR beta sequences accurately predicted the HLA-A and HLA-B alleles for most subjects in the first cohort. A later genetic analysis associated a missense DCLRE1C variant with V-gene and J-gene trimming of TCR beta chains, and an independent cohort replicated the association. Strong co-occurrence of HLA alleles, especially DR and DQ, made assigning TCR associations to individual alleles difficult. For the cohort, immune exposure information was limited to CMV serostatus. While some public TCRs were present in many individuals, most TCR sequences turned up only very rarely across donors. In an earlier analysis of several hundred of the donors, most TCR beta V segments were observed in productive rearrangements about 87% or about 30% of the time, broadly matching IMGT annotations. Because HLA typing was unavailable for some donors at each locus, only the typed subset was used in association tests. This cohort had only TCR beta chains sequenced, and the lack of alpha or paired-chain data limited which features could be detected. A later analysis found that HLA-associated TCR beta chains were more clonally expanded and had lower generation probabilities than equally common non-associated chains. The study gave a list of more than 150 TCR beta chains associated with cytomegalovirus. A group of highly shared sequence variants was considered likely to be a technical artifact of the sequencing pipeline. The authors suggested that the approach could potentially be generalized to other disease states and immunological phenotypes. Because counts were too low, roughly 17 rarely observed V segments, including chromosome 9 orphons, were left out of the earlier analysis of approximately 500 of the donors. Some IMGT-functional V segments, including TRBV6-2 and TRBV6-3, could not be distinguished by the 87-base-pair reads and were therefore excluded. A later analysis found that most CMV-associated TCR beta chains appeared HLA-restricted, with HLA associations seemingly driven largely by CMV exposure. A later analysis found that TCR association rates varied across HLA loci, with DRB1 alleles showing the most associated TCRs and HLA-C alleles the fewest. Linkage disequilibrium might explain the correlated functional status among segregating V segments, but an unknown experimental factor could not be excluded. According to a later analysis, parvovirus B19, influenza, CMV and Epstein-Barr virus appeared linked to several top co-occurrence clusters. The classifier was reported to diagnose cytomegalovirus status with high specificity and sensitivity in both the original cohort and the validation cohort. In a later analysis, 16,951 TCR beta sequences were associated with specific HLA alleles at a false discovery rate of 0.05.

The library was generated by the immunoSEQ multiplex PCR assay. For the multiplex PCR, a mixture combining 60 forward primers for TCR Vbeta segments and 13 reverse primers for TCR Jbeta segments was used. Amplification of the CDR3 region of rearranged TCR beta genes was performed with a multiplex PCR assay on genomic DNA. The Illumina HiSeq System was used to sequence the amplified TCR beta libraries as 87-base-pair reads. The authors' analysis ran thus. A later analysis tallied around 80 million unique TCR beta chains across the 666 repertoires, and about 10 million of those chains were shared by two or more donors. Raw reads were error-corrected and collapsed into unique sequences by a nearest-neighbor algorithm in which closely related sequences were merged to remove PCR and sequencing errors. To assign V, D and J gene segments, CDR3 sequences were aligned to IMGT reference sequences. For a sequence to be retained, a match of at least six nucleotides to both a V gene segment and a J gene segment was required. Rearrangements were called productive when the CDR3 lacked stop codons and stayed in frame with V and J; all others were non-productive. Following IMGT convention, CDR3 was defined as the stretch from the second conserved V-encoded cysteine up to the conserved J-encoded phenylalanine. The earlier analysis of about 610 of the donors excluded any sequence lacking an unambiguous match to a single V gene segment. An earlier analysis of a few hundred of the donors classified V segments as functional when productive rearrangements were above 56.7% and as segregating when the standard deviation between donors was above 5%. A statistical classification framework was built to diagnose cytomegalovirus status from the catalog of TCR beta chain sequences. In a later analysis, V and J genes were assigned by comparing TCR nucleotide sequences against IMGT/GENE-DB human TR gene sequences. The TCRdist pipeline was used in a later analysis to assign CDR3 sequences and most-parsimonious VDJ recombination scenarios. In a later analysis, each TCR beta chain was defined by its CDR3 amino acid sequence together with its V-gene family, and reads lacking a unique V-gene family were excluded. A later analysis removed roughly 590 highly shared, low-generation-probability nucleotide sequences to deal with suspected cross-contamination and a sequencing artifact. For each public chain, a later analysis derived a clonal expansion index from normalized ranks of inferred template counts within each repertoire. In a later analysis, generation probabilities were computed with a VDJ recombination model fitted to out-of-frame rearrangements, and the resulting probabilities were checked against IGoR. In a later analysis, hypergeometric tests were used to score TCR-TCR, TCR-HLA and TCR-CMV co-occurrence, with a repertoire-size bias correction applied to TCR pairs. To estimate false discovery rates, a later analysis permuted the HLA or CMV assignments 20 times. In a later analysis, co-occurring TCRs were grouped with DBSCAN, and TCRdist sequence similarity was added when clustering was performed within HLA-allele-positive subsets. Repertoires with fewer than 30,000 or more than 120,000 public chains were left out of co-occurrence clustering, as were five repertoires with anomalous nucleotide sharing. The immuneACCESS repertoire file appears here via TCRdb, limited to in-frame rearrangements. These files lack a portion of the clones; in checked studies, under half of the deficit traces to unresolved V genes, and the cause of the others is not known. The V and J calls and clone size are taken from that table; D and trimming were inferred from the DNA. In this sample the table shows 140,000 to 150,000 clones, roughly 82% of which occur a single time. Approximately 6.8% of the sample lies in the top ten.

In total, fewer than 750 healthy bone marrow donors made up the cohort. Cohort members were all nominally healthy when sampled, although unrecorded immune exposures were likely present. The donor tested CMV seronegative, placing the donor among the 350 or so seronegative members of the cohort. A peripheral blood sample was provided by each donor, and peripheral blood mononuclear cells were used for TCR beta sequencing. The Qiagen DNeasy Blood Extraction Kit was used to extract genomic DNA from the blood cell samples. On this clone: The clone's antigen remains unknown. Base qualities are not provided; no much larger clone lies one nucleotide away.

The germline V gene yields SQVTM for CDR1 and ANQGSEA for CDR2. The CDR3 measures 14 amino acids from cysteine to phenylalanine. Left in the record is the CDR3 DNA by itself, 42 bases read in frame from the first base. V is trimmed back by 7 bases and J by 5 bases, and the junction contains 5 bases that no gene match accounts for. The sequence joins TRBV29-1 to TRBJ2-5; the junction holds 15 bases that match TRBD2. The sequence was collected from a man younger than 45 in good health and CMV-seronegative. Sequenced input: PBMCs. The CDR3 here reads CSAGLAGGGETQYF. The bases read TGCAGCGCGGGACTAGCGGGGGGCGGGGAGACCCAGTACTTC.